The 16 T cell receptor beta chains given below trace back to one sample, sequenced in a study of blood T cell repertoires in COVID-19. The method was immunoSEQ multiplex PCR; TCRdb's version includes in-frame clones alone and lacks a portion of them. The table shows 200,000 to 250,000 clones, with 65% to 85% occurring only once. Sequencing was done on a sample of peripheral blood. The origin of the receptors is a young woman who had recovered from COVID-19.

This chain connects TRBV28 to TRBJ2-5, with D perhaps matching TRBD2 (5 bases). Germline V gene sequence: CDR1 MDHEN, CDR2 SYDVKM. Trimming pared 7 bases from V and 5 bases from J, leaving 14 bases between. The CDR3 has 13 amino acids. As DNA, the CDR3 is TGTGCCAGCACCGCGGGTTTCGGGGAGACCCAGTACTTC. Translation gives CASTAGFGETQYF.

J is TRBJ2-5 and V is TRBV18, with TRBD2 as a possible D gene (6 bases). Germline values: CDR1 KGHSH, CDR2 LQKENI. The CDR3 totals 13 residues. Deletions cut 6 bases from V and 4 bases from J, with 12 bases between. DNA for the CDR3: TGTGCCAGCTCGCGGACGGAGGGAGAGACCCAGTACTTC. Protein: CASSRTEGETQYF.

The chain is built from TRBV6-5 and TRBJ2-7, with TRBD2 matching 7 bases. The CDR3 has 14 residues. The V segment lost 5 bases and the J segment 2 bases; nucleotides outside the gene matches: 6. Germline V gene lookup returns CDR1 MNHEY and CDR2 SVGAGI. CDR3 amino acids: CASSSASGPYEQYF. In DNA form, the CDR3 reads TGTGCCAGCAGTAGCGCTAGCGGACCCTACGAGCAGTACTTC.

This clone came up once. The genes are TRBV28 and TRBJ2-7; 9 bases are a match to TRBD1. The CDR3 loop spans 13 amino acids. Trimming removed 6 bases from V and 6 bases from J; junction bases left unmatched: 6. The germline gives CDR1 MDHEN, CDR2 SYDVKM. CDR3 DNA sequence: TGTGCCAGCAGCCTGGGACAGGGAGGCGAGCAGTACTTC. Protein: CASSLGQGGEQYF.

This chain connects TRBV29-1 to TRBJ2-4, with 10 bases matching TRBD1. With 4 bases clipped from V and 0 bases from J, the junction kept 6 bases outside the gene matches. The CDR3 loop spans 16 amino acids. Looked up from germline, CDR1 is SQVTM and CDR2 is ANQGSEA. This chain's CDR3 is CSVGRTGGRAKNIQYF. CDR3 DNA sequence: TGCAGCGTTGGCCGGACAGGGGGAAGAGCCAAAAACATTCAGTACTTC.

The chain uses TRBV27 and TRBJ2-5; perhaps TRBD2 as D (6 bases). There are 13 residues in the CDR3. Germline V lookup: CDR1 MNHEY, CDR2 SMNVEV (reference sequence). Trimming took off 2 bases at V and 5 bases at J, with 9 bases between the two ends. The CDR3 nucleotides read TGTGCCAGCAGTTTACGGGGGTCGGAGACCCAGTACTTC. It encodes CASSLRGSETQYF.

The chain employs TRBV5-4 and TRBJ2-5; 14 bases fit TRBD2. The CDR3 is 16 residues long. The junction had 5 bases not matched to a gene; V was cut back by 2 bases and J by 5 bases. In germline, CDR1 is SGHNT, CDR2 YYREEE (reference sequence). The CDR3 sequence: CASSFGTSGRRETQYF. CDR3 coding DNA: TGTGCCAGCAGCTTCGGGACTAGCGGGAGAAGGGAGACCCAGTACTTC.

This clone was seen a single time. This chain uses TRBV9 with TRBJ2-1; 9 nucleotides agree with TRBD2. Trimming removed 0 bases from V and 10 bases from J; junction bases left unmatched: 2. The length of the CDR3 is 13 residues. In germline, CDR1 is SGDLS, CDR2 YYNGEE. CDR3 in DNA: TGTGCCAGCAGCGTAGATACTAGCGGGGAGCAGTTCTTC. Protein: CASSVDTSGEQFF.

The genes are TRBV7-9 and TRBJ2-3; perhaps TRBD2 as D (6 bases). V dropped 5 bases and J dropped 4 bases, with 13 bases sitting between them. CDR3 length: 14 residues. Per the germline V gene, CDR1 is SEHNR and CDR2 is FQNEAQ (reference sequence). The CDR3 coding sequence is TGTGCCAGCAGCCTGCCGACTAGTTCAGATACGCAGTATTTT. Encoded protein: CASSLPTSSDTQYF.

V is TRBV27 and J is TRBJ2-3; TRBD1 matches 7 bases. The ends lost 6 bases at V and 6 bases at J; junction bases unmatched: 9. The CDR3 consists of 14 residues. From germline, CDR1 is MNHEY and CDR2 SMNVEV (reference sequence). The CDR3 DNA reads TGTGCCAGCAGGCGGAAGTCGACAGGGGATACGCAGTATTTT. It codes for CASRRKSTGDTQYF.

The V gene is TRBV28, the J gene TRBJ1-1; no definite D call. This CDR3 has 14 residues. Germline-derived CDR1 and CDR2 are MDHEN and SYDVKM. Trimming left V 1 base short and J 6 bases short, with 12 bases between. CDR3: CASSLLRESPEAFF. The CDR3 DNA reads TGTGCCAGCAGTTTATTAAGGGAGAGCCCTGAAGCTTTCTTT.

The chain couples TRBV15 to TRBJ2-1; tentatively, D is TRBD2 (5 bases). V lost 5 bases to trimming and J lost 4 bases, with 18 bases between them. Germline CDR1 and CDR2: LNHNV and YYDKDF (reference sequence). The CDR3 is 16 amino acids. CDR3 nucleotides: TGTGCCACCAGCTGGGGTCTAGCCCCAAGGTACAATGAGCAGTTCTTC. Its translation is CATSWGLAPRYNEQFF.

V is TRBV19 and J is TRBJ1-1; maybe TRBD1 (5 bases). CDR3 length equals 14 residues. Trimming stripped 5 bases from V and 7 bases from J, with 17 bases between. Germline CDR1 is LNHDA and CDR2 is SQIVND (reference sequence). The CDR3 spells CASSPTGRGFEAFF. In DNA form, the CDR3 reads TGTGCCAGTAGTCCGACGGGACGGGGGTTTGAAGCTTTCTTT.

The CDR3 sequence is CASSVPGQGSPNIQYF. The CDR3 bases are TGTGCCAGCAGTGTACCGGGACAGGGCTCCCCAAACATTCAGTACTTC. V usage is TRBV28 and J usage is TRBJ2-4; 9 bases agree with TRBD1. This CDR3 is built from 16 residues. CDR1 and CDR2 (germline): MDHEN, SYDVKM. V lost 5 bases and J lost 6; bases outside the gene matches: 11.

The sample holds one count of this clone. The gene calls are TRBV5-6 and TRBJ1-3, with D uncertain. This CDR3 has 17 amino acids. The V end lost 1 base, the J end lost 2 bases, and 16 bases lay between the germline ends. From germline, CDR1 is SGHDT and CDR2 YYEEEE. For the CDR3, the DNA is TGTGCCAGCAGCTTGAAGTTGCCGAGCCGAACTGGAAACACCATATATTTT. Protein sequence: CASSLKLPSRTGNTIYF.

The V and J genes are TRBV28 and TRBJ2-3; TRBD2 agrees at 7 bases. Germline values: CDR1 MDHEN, CDR2 SYDVKM. This CDR3 has 18 amino acids. J lost 0 bases, V lost 6 bases, and 15 bases had no gene match. The CDR3 nucleotides read TGTGCCAGCAGGCCTGGAGCCGGGGAGGGTTTTAGCACAGATACGCAGTATTTT. Protein sequence: CASRPGAGEGFSTDTQYF. Combining the CDR3 with reference TRBV28 and TRBJ2-3 gives the whole variable domain DVKVTQSSRYLVKRTGEKVFLECVQDMDHENMFWYRQDPGLGLRLIYFSYDVKMKEKGDIPEGYSVSREKKERFSLILESASTNQTSMYLCASRPGAGEGFSTDTQYFGPGTRLTVL.